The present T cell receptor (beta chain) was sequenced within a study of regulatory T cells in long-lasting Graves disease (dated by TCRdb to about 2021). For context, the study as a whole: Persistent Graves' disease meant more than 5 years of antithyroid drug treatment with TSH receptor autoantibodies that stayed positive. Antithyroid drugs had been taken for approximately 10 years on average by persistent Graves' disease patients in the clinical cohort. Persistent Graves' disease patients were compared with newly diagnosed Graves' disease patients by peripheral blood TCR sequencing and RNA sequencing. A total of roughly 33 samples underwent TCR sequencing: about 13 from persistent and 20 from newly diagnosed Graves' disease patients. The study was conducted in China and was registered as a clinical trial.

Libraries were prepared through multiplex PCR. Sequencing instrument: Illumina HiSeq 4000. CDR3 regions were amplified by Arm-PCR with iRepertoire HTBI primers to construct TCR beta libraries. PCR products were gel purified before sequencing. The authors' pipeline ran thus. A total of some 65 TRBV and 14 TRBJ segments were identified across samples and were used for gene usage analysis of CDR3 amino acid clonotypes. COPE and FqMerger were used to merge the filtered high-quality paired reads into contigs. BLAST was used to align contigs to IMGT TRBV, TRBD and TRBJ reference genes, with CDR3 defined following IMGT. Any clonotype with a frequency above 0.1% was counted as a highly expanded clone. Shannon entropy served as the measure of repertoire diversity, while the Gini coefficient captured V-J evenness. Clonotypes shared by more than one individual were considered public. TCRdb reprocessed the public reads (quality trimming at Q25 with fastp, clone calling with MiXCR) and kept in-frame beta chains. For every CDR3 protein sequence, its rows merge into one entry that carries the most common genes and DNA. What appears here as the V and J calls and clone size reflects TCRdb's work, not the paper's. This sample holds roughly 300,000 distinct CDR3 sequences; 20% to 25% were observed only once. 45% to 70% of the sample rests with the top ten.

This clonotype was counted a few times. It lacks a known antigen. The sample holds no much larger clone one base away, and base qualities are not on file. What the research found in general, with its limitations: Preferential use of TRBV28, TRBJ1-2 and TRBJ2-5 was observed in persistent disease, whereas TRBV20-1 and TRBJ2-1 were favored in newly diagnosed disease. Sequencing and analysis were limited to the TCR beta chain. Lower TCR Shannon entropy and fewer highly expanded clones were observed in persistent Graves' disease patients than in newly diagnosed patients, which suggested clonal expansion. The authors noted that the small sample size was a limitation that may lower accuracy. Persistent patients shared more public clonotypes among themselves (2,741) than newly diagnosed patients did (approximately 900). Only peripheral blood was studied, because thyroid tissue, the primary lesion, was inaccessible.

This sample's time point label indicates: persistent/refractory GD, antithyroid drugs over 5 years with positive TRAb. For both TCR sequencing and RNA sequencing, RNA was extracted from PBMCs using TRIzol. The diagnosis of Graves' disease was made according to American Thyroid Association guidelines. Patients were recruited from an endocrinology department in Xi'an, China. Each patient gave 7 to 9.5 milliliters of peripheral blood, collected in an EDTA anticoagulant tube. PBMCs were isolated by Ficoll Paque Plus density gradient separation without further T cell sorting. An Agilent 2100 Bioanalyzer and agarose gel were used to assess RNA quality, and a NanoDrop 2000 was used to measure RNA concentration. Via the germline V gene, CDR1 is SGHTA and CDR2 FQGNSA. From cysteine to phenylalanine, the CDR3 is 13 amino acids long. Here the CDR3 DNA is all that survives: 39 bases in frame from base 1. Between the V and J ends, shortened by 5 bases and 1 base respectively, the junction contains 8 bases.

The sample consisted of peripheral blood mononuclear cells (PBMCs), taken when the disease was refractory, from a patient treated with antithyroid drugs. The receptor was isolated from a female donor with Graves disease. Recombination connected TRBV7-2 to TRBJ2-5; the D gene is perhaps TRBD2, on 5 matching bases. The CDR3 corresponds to CASSGSLQETQYF. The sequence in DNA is TGTGCCAGCAGCGGGAGCCTCCAAGAGACCCAGTACTTC.